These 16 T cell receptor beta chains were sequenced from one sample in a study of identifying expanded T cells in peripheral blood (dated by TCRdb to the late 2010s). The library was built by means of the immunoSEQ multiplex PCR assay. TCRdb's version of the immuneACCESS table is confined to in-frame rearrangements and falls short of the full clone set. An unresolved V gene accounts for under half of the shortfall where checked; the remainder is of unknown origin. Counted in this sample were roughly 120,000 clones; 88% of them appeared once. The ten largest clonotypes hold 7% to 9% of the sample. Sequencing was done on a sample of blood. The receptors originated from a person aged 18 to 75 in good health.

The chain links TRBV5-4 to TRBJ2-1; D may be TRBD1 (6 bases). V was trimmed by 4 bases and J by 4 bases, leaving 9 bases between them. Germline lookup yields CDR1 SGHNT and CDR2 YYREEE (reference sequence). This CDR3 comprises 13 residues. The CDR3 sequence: CASSGTLYNEQFF. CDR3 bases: TGTGCCAGCAGCGGGACACTTTACAATGAGCAGTTCTTC.

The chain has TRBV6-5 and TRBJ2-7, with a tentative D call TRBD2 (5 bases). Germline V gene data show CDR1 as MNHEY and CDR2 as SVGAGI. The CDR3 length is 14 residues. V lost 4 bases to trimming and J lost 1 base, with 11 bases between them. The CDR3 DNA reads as TGTGCCAGCAGTTCCCGGGAAGGATCCTACGAGCAGTACTTC. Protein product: CASSSREGSYEQYF.

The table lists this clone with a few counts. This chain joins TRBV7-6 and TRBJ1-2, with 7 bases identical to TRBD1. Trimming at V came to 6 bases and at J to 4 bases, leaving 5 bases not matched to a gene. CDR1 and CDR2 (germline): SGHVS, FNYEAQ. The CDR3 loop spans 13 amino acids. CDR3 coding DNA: TGTGCCAGCAGGGATACAGGGGCCTATGGCTACACCTTC. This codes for CASRDTGAYGYTF.

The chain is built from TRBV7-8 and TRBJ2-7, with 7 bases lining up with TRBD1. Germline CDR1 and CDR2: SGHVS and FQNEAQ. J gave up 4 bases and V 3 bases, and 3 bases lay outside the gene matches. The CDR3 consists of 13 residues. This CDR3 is CASSFGTEYEQYF. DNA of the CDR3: TGTGCCAGCAGCTTCGGGACAGAATACGAGCAGTACTTC. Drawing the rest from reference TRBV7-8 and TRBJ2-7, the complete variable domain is GAGVSQSPRYKVAKRGQDVALRCDPISGHVSLFWYQQALGQGPEFLTYFQNEAQLDKSGLPSDRFFAERPEGSVSTLKIQRTQQEDSAVYLCASSFGTEYEQYFGPGTRLTVT.

The DNA of the CDR3 is TGTGCCAGCAGCCCCCAGGGGGGGCAAGAGACCCAGTACTTC. Its protein product is CASSPQGGQETQYF. The chain joins TRBV9 to TRBJ2-5, with D perhaps assigned TRBD1 or TRBD2 (7 bases each). Germline CDR1 and CDR2: SGDLS and YYNGEE. The CDR3 consists of 14 residues. V was cut by 4 bases and J by 2 bases, with 12 bases left in between.

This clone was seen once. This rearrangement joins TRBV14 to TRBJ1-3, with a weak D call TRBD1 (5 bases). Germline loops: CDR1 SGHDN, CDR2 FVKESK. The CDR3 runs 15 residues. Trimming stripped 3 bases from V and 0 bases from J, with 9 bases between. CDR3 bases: TGTGCCAGCAGCCAGTTGGGACTCTCTGGAAACACCATATATTTT. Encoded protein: CASSQLGLSGNTIYF.

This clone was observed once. The CDR3 DNA is TGCGCCAGCAGCTTGACTAGCGGAGAGACCCAGTACTTC. This gives the protein CASSLTSGETQYF. The chain combines TRBV5-1 with TRBJ2-5, with TRBD2 matching over 8 bases. The CDR3 length is 13 residues. Germline assignment: CDR1 SGHRS and CDR2 YFSETQ. Trimming cost V 1 base and J 4 bases; bases outside gene matches: 0. The full variable domain, completed using reference TRBV5-1 and TRBJ2-5, is KAGVTQTPRYLIKTRGQQVTLSCSPISGHRSVSWYQQTPGQGLQFLFEYFSETQRNKGNFPGRFSGRQFSNSRSEMNVSTLELGDSALYLCASSLTSGETQYFGPGTRLLVL.

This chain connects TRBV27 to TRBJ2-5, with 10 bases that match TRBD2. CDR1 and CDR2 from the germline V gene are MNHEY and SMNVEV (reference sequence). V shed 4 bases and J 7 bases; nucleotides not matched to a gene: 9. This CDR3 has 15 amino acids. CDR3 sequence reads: CASSSGAGGPWTQYF. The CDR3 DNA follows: TGTGCCAGCAGTTCAGGAGCGGGAGGGCCGTGGACCCAGTACTTC.

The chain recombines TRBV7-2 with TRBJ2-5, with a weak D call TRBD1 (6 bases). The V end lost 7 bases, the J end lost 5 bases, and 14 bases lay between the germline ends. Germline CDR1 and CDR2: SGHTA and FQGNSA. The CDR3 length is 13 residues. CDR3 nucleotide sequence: TGTGCCAGCAACAGACAGGAGTGGGAGACCCAGTACTTC. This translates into CASNRQEWETQYF. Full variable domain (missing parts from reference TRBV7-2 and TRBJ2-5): GAGVSQSPSNKVTEKGKDVELRCDPISGHTALYWYRQSLGQGLEFLIYFQGNSAPDKSGLPSDRFSAERTGGSVSTLTIQRTQQEDSAVYLCASNRQEWETQYFGPGTRLLVL.

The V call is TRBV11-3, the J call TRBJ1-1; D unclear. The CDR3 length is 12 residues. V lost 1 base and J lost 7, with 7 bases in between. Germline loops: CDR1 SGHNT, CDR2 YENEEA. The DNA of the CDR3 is TGTGCCAGCAGCTTAGGAGTCGGTGAAGCTTTCTTT. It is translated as CASSLGVGEAFF.

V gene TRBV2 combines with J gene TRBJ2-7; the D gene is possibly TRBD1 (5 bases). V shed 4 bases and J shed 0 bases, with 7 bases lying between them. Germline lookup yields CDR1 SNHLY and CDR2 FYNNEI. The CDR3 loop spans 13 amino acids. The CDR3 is CASSAQASYEQYF. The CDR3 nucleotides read TGTGCCAGCAGTGCACAGGCCTCCTACGAGCAGTACTTC.

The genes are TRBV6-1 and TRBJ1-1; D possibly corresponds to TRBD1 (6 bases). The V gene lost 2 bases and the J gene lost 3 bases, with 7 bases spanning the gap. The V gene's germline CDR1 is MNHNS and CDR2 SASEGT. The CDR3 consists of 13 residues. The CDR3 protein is CASSENRDTEAFF. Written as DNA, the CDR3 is TGTGCCAGCAGTGAAAACAGGGACACTGAAGCTTTCTTT.

The CDR3 region has the DNA TGTGCCAGTAGTATCCAGGGGGCAAGCGAGCAGTACTTC. Translated: CASSIQGASEQYF. The chain links TRBV19 to TRBJ2-7; TRBD1 matches 8 bases. Trimming removed 3 bases from V and 6 bases from J; junction bases left unmatched: 4. The CDR3 contains 13 residues. Germline V gene sequence: CDR1 LNHDA, CDR2 SQIVND (reference sequence).

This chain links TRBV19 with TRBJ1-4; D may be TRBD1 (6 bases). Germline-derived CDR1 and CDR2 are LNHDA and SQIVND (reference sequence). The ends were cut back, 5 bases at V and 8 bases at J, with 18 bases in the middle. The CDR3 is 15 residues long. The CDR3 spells CASSRAGENQEKLFF. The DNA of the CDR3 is TGTGCCAGTAGTCGGGCAGGGGAGAATCAGGAAAAACTGTTTTTT.

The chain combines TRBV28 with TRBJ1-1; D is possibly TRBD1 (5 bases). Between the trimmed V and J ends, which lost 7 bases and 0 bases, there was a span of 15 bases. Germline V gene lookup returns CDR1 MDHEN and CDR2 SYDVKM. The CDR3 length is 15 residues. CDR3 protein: CASTPGGEMNTEAFF. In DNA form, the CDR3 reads TGTGCCAGCACCCCGGGAGGGGAGATGAACACTGAAGCTTTCTTT.

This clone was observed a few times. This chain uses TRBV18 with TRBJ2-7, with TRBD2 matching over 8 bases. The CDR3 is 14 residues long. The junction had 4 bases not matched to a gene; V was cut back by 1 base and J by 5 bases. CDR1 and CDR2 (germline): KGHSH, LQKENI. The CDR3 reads CASSPLGLGNEQYF. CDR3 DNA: TGTGCCAGCTCACCACTGGGACTAGGGAACGAGCAGTACTTC.